The 14 T cell receptor beta chains presented below share a single source sample, sequenced in a study of cytomegalovirus exposure and HLA in healthy donors. A multiplex PCR was run with 60 Vbeta primers and 13 Jbeta primers. Sequenced by immunoSEQ multiplex PCR; TCRdb stores in-frame clones only, minus some. The sample table sets out about 92,000 clones. What was sequenced was PBMCs. These receptors were collected from a man aged 50 to 59 in good health and CMV-seropositive.

This chain connects TRBV12-5 to TRBJ2-3, with a tentative D call TRBD1 (6 bases). Trimming took off 4 bases at V and 3 bases at J, with 14 bases between the two ends. The CDR3 has 15 residues. The germline V gene has CDR1 LGHNT and CDR2 FRNRAP. The CDR3 DNA reads as TGTGCTAGTGGTTCCCCGACAGGACGGACAGATACGCAGTATTTT. It is translated as CASGSPTGRTDTQYF.

This chain links TRBV5-1 with TRBJ2-7; perhaps TRBD1 as D (6 bases). In germline, CDR1 is SGHRS, CDR2 YFSETQ. Trimming removed 0 bases from V and 3 bases from J, with 10 bases in between. There are 14 residues in the CDR3. The CDR3 DNA sequence: TGCGCCAGCAGCTTGGAGGGCAGGGGCTACGAGCAGTACTTC. This sequence encodes CASSLEGRGYEQYF.

The V call is TRBV4-3, the J call TRBJ2-7; TRBD1 agrees at 10 bases. V gave up 1 base and J gave up 3 bases; unmatched junction bases: 0. The CDR3 extends over 14 amino acids. Germline V gene lookup returns CDR1 LGHNA and CDR2 YSLEER. The chain's CDR3 is CASSQGDRGYEQYF. DNA of the CDR3: TGCGCCAGCAGCCAAGGGGACAGGGGCTACGAGCAGTACTTC.

The chain couples TRBV19 to TRBJ1-5; weak D call: TRBD1 (5 bases). This CDR3 comprises 14 residues. The V and J ends lost 7 bases and 4 bases respectively, with 14 bases between them. The V gene's germline CDR1 is LNHDA and CDR2 SQIVND (reference sequence). CDR3 nucleotide sequence: TGTGCCAGTAATTACGACAGTCTGAATCAGCCCCAGCATTTT. This encodes CASNYDSLNQPQHF.

The chain is built from TRBV9 and TRBJ2-2, with 10 nucleotides matching TRBD2. V was clipped by 0 bases and J by 3 bases; unmatched bases: 14. The germline V gene encodes CDR1 SGDLS and CDR2 YYNGEE. The CDR3 runs to 20 residues. This CDR3 reads CASSVASPPSGRAYTGELFF. The CDR3 DNA follows: TGTGCCAGCAGCGTAGCTTCACCCCCCAGCGGGAGGGCCTACACCGGGGAGCTGTTTTTT.

The chain joins TRBV7-2 to TRBJ1-2, with D perhaps matching TRBD1 (5 bases). V was shortened by 0 bases and J by 2 bases, with 10 bases between the two germline ends. Germline-derived CDR1 and CDR2 are SGHTA and FQGNSA. The CDR3 sequence is 15 residues long. For the CDR3, the DNA is TGTGCCAGCAGCTTAGCGCAGGGCAGCAACTATGGCTACACCTTC. The encoded protein is CASSLAQGSNYGYTF.

V gene TRBV4-2 combines with J gene TRBJ2-7; 7 nucleotides match TRBD1. The junction had 8 bases not matched to a gene; V was cut back by 2 bases and J by 4 bases. There are 15 residues in the CDR3. Germline V gene data show CDR1 as LGHNA and CDR2 as YNFKEQ. The CDR3, as DNA: TGTGCCAGCAGCCAACAACCGGGACAGACATACGAGCAGTACTTC. It is translated as CASSQQPGQTYEQYF.

The chain employs TRBV28 and TRBJ2-1; D possibly corresponds to TRBD2 (6 bases). Germline V gives CDR1 MDHEN, CDR2 SYDVKM. CDR3 length: 14 residues. V lost 4 bases, J lost 7 bases, and 14 bases lay in between. CDR3: CASSWAGMRNEQFF. CDR3 nucleotides: TGTGCCAGCAGTTGGGCGGGGATGAGGAATGAGCAGTTCTTC.

The V gene is TRBV18, the J gene TRBJ1-2; TRBD1 matches at 7 bases. CDR3 length equals 14 residues. V gave up 5 bases and J gave up 8 bases; unmatched junction bases: 11. Germline lookup yields CDR1 KGHSH and CDR2 LQKENI. The CDR3 loop reads CASSASEGAIGYTF. CDR3 DNA sequence: TGTGCCAGCTCAGCCTCTGAGGGGGCGATAGGCTACACCTTC.

The chain carries TRBV5-1 and TRBJ2-2, with a possible D match to TRBD1 (6 bases). This CDR3 has 15 residues. CDR1 is SGHRS and CDR2 is YFSETQ in the germline V gene. Trimming pared 4 bases from V and 6 bases from J, leaving 16 bases between. DNA for the CDR3: TGCGCCAGCAGCGTGGACAGACCGGCAGCCGGGGAGCTGTTTTTT. Amino acids: CASSVDRPAAGELFF.

This sequence joins TRBV30 and TRBJ2-3, with a possible D match to TRBD1 (7 bases). V was trimmed by 8 bases and J by 4 bases, leaving 19 bases between them. Germline CDR1 and CDR2: GTSNPN and SVGIG (reference sequence). CDR3 length equals 14 residues. The CDR3 DNA is TGTGCCAAAAGTCAGGGGGGATCCTCAGATACGCAGTATTTT. Encoded protein: CAKSQGGSSDTQYF.

The chain joins TRBV7-9 to TRBJ2-1; D not resolved. The CDR3 is 13 amino acids. Deletions cut 1 base from V and 6 bases from J, with 7 bases between. Germline V gene lookup returns CDR1 SEHNR and CDR2 FQNEAQ (reference sequence). The CDR3 sequence is CASSLGLTNEQFF. CDR3 sequence (DNA): TGTGCCAGCAGCTTAGGACTTACCAATGAGCAGTTCTTC. Using reference TRBV7-9 and TRBJ2-1 for the parts outside the CDR3, the full variable domain is DTGVSQNPRHKITKRGQNVTFRCDPISEHNRLYWYRQTLGQGPEFLTYFQNEAQLEKSRLLSDRFSAERPKGSFSTLEIQRTEQGDSAMYLCASSLGLTNEQFFGPGTRLTVL.

The chain is built from TRBV6-6 and TRBJ2-1, with D uncertain. Germline assignment: CDR1 MNHNY and CDR2 SVGAGI (reference sequence). This CDR3 is built from 13 residues. V shed 5 bases and J shed 6 bases, with 11 bases lying between them. The CDR3 loop reads CASSPREFNEQFF. In nucleotides, the CDR3 is TGTGCCAGCAGTCCCCGCGAATTCAATGAGCAGTTCTTC.

The rearrangement uses TRBV4-2 and TRBJ2-7, with 7 positions matching TRBD2. From germline, CDR1 is LGHNA and CDR2 YNFKEQ. Unmatched junction bases numbered 7, after V lost 4 bases and J lost 7 bases. The CDR3 runs 13 residues. The CDR3 loop is CASSPSIGGEQYF. CDR3 DNA sequence: TGTGCCAGCAGCCCCTCGATCGGGGGGGAGCAGTACTTC.